This record covers a single T cell receptor (beta chain). This record comes from a study of blood T cell repertoires in COVID-19. Here immunoSEQ multiplex PCR was the method, and the copy in TCRdb shows in-frame clones only, minus some. The sample lists around 110,000 clones; just over 90% were seen once. This receptor was obtained from a human donor with active COVID-19. The donor label of this sample is uncertain. The sample was peripheral blood.

The CDR3 spells CASSLSVGVGLLGGEKLFF. The DNA of the CDR3 is TGTGCCAGCAGTTTATCAGTAGGGGTGGGCCTACTCGGGGGTGAAAAACTGTTTTTT. The rearrangement joins TRBV27 to TRBJ1-4, with D tentatively TRBD1 (5 bases). The CDR3 is 19 amino acids. The V gene's germline CDR1 is MNHEY and CDR2 SMNVEV (reference sequence). V dropped 0 bases and J dropped 7 bases, with 24 bases sitting between them.